This T cell receptor beta chain was identified during a study of regulatory T cells in long-lasting Graves disease. At least ten counts were recorded for this clonotype. Antigen unknown. Time point defined: newly diagnosed GD, antithyroid drugs for less than 3 months. RNA from PBMCs was the source of the TCR library. Study-wide results and caveats: Relative to newly diagnosed Graves' patients, persistent ones had lower TCR diversity.

Combining iRepertoire HTBI primers with Arm-PCR of CDR3 regions, the authors built TCR beta libraries. From the multiplex PCR reads, TCRdb called clonotypes with MiXCR, one entry per CDR3 protein. The sample records about 500,000 distinct CDR3 sequences, around 15% being singletons. This CDR3 comprises 15 residues. Germline CDR1 is GTSNPN and CDR2 is SVGIG (reference sequence). V shed 2 bases and J shed 2 bases, with 13 bases lying between them. Another study also made use of these data, one on T cells in Graves' hyperthyroidism and ophthalmopathy. That work adds: With the HTBI primer set, the TCR CDR3 went through a first round of RT-PCR.

J is TRBJ1-5 and V is TRBV30; the D gene is possibly TRBD1 (5 bases). The specimen comprised peripheral blood mononuclear cells (PBMCs), sampled at new diagnosis, from a patient treated with antithyroid drugs. The TCR comes from a man aged 35-49 years with Graves disease. CDR3 coding DNA: TGTGCCTGGAGTTTTCGCGGGGCCCGCAATCAGCCCCAGCATTTT. Residues: CAWSFRGARNQPQHF. Drawing the rest from reference TRBV30 and TRBJ1-5, the complete variable domain is SQTIHQWPATLVQPVGSPLSLECTVEGTSNPNLYWYRQAAGRGLQLLFYSVGIGQISSEVPQNLSASRPQDRQFILSSKKLLLSDSGFYLCAWSFRGARNQPQHFGDGTRLSIL.